The sequence of this TCR beta chain was determined in a study of identical twins (dated by TCRdb to the mid-2010s). A note on the overall study: To test whether fetal clonotypes persist, this study deep-sequenced TCR alpha and beta repertoires from monozygotic twins, from unrelated adults of various ages, and from cord blood. To rule out contamination, the twin experiments were replicated at different times with different library preparation protocols.

All donors were healthy Caucasians. Three pairs of female monozygotic twins, all aged about 18 to 30 years, were included in the twin cohort. Using Miltenyi CD45RO+ enrichment and human naive T-cell isolation kits, memory (CD45RO+) and naive T cells were isolated from PBMC. Libraries were built with 5' RACE. For sequencing, an Illumina HiSeq 2000 was employed. Template switching introduced a universal primer binding site; the final cDNA contained a unique molecular identifier, enabling accurate counting of TCR cDNA molecules. First-strand cDNA for TCR alpha and beta chains was synthesized from specific primers in the conserved constant-segment region. To control for contamination, every cDNA library was double barcoded, receiving both a SMART-Mk sample barcode and Illumina barcodes. Two successive PCR steps introduced TruSeq adapter sequences along with Illumina sample barcodes. The Illumina HiSeq platform was used with custom primers to sequence TCR alpha and beta cDNA libraries. On the study's bioinformatics: MiGEC processed the raw reads to extract unique molecular identifiers, while MiXCR was used to determine the CDR3 positions. Recombination models were inferred per individual with the repgenHMM and IGoR tools using an EM algorithm. Shared clonotype analysis was performed with the tcR package in R, normalizing sharing by the product of cloneset sizes. To study raw recombination without the effects of thymic and clonal selection, out-of-frame nonproductive sequences were analyzed. TCRdb trimmed the raw reads at Q25, called clones with MiXCR and kept productive beta chains. Identical CDR3 protein sequences are pooled into one entry, listed with their most common genes and DNA. The V and J calls and clone size come from TCRdb's table, not from the authors' own analysis. Within this sample are 200,000 to 250,000 distinct CDR3 sequences, with about an eighth of them counted one time only. Of the sample, 4% is held by the ten largest clones.

This clonotype has more than one count but fewer than ten. No cognate antigen has been identified for it. Per-base qualities were not stored, and no clone one base away is much larger. Overall study results and their limits: Out-of-frame TCR alpha sharing in monozygotic twins was systematically underestimated by recombination models, whereas sharing between unrelated individuals was in agreement with the recombination models. Compared with coincidental sharing between unrelated individuals, out-of-frame TCR alpha sequences shared between twins had an excess of sequences with low generation probability. Fewer insertions were carried by abundant cord blood beta clonotypes; a weaker similar trend was observed in young adult naive repertoires, while no such trend was observed in memory repertoires. Invariant T cells such as MAIT and iNKT could partly confound zero-insertion analyses, though diverse VJ usage argued against this for most clonotypes. Because the same donors could not be followed over many years, the conclusions depended on cross-sectional statistical analysis. Excess twin sharing in beta out-of-frame sequences was weaker because fewer shared sequences lowered the signal-to-noise ratio.

The sample was also linked to a second study, of yellow fever vaccine responses in identical twins. The second paper states: According to the authors, in identical twins the way T cells responded to vaccination appeared partly convergent and partly personalized. Focusing on identical twins, the study followed the T cell clones that responded to the vaccine, and did so with precision.

This clonotype originated in a woman between 18 and 29 years old in good health. Specimen: memory (CD45RO+) T cells sorted from blood. The cell subset or site label, read with the paper, signifies: CD45RO+ enriched T cells.

The nucleotide sequence is TGTGCCAGCACCTCCAGGGACAGGACCACTGAAGCTTTCTTT. Its protein is CASTSRDRTTEAFF. The rearrangement combines TRBV6-1 with TRBJ1-1, with TRBD1 identical over 8 junction bases. The germline V gene sets CDR1 to MNHNS and CDR2 to SASEGT. V is pruned by 7 bases and J by 4 bases, leaving 8 bases of the junction without a gene match. Reading from cysteine to phenylalanine, the CDR3 counts 14 amino acids. The CDR3 DNA has 42 bases and is translated from base 1.